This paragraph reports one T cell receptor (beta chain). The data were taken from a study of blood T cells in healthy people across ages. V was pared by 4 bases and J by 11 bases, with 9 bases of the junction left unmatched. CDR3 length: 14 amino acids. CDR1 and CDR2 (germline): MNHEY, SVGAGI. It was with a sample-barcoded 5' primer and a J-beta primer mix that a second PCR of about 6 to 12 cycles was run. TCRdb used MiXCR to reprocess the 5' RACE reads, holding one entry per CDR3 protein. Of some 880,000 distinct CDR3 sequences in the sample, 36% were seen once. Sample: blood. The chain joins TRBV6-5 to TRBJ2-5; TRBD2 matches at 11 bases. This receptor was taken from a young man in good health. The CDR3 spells CASSLAGGRNEQYF. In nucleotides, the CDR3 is TGTGCCAGCAGTTTAGCGGGGGGGAGGAATGAGCAGTACTTC.